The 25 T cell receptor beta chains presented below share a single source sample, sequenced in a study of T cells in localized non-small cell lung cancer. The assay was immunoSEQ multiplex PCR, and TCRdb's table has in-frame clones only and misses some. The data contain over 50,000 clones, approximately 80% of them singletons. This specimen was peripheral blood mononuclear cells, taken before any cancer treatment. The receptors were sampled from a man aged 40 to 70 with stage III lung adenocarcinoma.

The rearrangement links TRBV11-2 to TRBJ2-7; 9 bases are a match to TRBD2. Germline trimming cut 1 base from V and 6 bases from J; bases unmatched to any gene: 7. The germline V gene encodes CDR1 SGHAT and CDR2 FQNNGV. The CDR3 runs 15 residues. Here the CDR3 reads CASSLVYDSGGEQYF. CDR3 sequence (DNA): TGTGCCAGCAGCTTAGTCTATGATAGCGGGGGCGAGCAGTACTTC.

The CDR3 bases are TGTGCCAGTAGTTGGGCTGAAGGCAGCAATCAGCCCCAGCATTTT. Translated, it gives CASSWAEGSNQPQHF. The genes are TRBV19 and TRBJ1-5; D is uncertain. Trimming cost V 5 bases and J 1 base, with 12 bases left between them. There are 15 residues in the CDR3. Germline V gives CDR1 LNHDA, CDR2 SQIVND (reference sequence).

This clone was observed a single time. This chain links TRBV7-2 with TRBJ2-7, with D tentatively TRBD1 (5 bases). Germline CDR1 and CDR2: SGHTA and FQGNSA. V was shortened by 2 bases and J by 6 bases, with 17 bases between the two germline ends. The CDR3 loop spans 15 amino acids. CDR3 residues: CASSLHGQGFFEQYF. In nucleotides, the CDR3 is TGTGCCAGCAGCTTACATGGGCAGGGATTTTTCGAGCAGTACTTC. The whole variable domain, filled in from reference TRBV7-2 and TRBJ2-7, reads GAGVSQSPSNKVTEKGKDVELRCDPISGHTALYWYRQSLGQGLEFLIYFQGNSAPDKSGLPSDRFSAERTGGSVSTLTIQRTQQEDSAVYLCASSLHGQGFFEQYFGPGTRLTVT.

The CDR3 DNA follows: TGCGCCAGCAGCGGGAAACCTCCCTCCTATGGCTACACCTTC. Amino acids: CASSGKPPSYGYTF. This chain joins TRBV23-1 and TRBJ1-2; D call uncertain. TRBV23-1 is marked as an open reading frame, function uncertain. The CDR3 is 14 amino acids. V lost 6 bases and J 4 bases, leaving 15 bases between the germline ends.

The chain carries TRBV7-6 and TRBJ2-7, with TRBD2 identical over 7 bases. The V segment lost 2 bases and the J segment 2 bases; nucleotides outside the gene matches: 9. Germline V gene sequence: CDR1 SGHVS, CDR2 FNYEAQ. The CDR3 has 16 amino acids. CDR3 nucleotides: TGTGCCAGCAGCTTATATGCTACTAGCGCTCCCTACGAGCAGTACTTC. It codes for CASSLYATSAPYEQYF.

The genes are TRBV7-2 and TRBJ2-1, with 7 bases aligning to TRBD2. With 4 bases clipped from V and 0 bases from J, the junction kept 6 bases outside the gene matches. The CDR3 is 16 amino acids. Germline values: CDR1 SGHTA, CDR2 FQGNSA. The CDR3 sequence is CASSWGGGDSYNEQFF. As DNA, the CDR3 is TGTGCCAGCAGCTGGGGCGGGGGTGACTCCTACAATGAGCAGTTCTTC. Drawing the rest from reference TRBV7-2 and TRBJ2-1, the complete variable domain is GAGVSQSPSNKVTEKGKDVELRCDPISGHTALYWYRQSLGQGLEFLIYFQGNSAPDKSGLPSDRFSAERTGGSVSTLTIQRTQQEDSAVYLCASSWGGGDSYNEQFFGPGTRLTVL.

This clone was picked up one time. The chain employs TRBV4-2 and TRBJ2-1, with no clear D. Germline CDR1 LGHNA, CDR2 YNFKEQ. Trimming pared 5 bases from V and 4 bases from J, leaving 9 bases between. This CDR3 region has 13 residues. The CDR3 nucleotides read TGTGCCAGCAGCTTTGGGTTTTACAATGAGCAGTTCTTC. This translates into CASSFGFYNEQFF.

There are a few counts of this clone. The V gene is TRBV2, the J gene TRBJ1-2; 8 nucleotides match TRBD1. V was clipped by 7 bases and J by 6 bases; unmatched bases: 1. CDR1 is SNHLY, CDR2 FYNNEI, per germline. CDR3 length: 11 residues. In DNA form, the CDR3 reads TGTGCCAGCACAGGGGGCAATGGCTACACCTTC. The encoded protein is CASTGGNGYTF.

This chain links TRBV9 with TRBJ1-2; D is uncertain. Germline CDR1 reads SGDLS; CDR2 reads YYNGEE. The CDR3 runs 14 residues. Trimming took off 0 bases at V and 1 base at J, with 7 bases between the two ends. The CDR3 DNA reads TGTGCCAGCAGCGTAGATATGGTTAACTATGGCTACACCTTC. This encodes CASSVDMVNYGYTF.

The CDR3 coding sequence is TGCGCCAGCAGCCAAGATCAGGAAGGGAACACTGAAGCTTTCTTT. It codes for CASSQDQEGNTEAFF. The rearrangement uses TRBV4-1 and TRBJ1-1; D remains ambiguous. The V and J ends lost 0 bases and 1 base respectively, with 9 bases between them. The CDR3 extends over 15 amino acids. Germline values: CDR1 MGHRA, CDR2 YSYEKL.

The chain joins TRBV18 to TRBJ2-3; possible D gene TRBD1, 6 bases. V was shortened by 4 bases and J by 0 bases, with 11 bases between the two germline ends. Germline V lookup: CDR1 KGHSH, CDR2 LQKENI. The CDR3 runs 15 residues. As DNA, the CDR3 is TGTGCCAGCTCACTCCGAGGGGGAAGCACAGATACGCAGTATTTT. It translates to CASSLRGGSTDTQYF. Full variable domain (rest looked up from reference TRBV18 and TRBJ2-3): NAGVMQNPRHLVRRRGQEARLRCSPMKGHSHVYWYRQLPEEGLKFMVYLQKENIIDESGMPKERFSAEFPKEGPSILRIQQVVRGDSAAYFCASSLRGGSTDTQYFGPGTRLTVL.

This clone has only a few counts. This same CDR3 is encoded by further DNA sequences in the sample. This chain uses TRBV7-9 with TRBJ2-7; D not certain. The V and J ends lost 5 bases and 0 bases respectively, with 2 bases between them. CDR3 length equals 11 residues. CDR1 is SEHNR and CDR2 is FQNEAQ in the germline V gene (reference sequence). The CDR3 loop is CASSPSYEQYF. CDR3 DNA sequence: TGTGCCAGCAGCCCCTCCTACGAGCAGTACTTC.

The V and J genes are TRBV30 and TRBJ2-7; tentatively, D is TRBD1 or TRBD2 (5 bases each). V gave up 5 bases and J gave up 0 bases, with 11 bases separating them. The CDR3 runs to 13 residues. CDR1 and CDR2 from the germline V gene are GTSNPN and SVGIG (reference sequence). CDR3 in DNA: TGTGCCTGGGGGGGAGTTGCCTCCTACGAGCAGTACTTC. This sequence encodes CAWGGVASYEQYF.

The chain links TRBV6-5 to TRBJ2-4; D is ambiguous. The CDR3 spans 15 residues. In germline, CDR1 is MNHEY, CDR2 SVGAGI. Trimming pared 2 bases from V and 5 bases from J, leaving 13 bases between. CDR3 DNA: TGTGCCAGCAGTTACGGGGTTGGTGGCCAAAACATTCAGTACTTC. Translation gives CASSYGVGGQNIQYF.

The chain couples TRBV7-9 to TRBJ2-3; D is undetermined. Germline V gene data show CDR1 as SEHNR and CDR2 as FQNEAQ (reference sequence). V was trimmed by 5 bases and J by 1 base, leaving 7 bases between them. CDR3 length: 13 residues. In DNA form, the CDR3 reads TGTGCCAGCAGCCGTTCGGGCACAGATACGCAGTATTTT. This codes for CASSRSGTDTQYF.

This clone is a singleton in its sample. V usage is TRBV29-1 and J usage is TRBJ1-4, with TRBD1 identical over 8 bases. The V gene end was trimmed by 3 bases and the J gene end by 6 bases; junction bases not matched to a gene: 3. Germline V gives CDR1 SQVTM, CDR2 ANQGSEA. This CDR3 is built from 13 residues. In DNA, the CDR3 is TGCAGCGTTGACGTGACAGGGGATGAAAAACTGTTTTTT. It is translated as CSVDVTGDEKLFF.

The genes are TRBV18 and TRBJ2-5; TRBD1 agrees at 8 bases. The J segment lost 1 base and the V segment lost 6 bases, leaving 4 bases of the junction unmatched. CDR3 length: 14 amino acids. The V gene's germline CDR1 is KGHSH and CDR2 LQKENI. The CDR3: CASSLGTGQETQYF. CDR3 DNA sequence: TGTGCCAGCTCCCTTGGGACAGGCCAAGAGACCCAGTACTTC.

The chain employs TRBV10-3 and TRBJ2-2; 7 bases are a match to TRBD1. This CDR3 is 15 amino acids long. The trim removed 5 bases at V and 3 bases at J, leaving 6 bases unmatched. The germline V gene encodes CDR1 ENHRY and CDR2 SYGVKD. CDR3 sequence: CAISRGGTDTGELFF. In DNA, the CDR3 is TGTGCCATCAGTAGAGGGGGCACGGACACCGGGGAGCTGTTTTTT.

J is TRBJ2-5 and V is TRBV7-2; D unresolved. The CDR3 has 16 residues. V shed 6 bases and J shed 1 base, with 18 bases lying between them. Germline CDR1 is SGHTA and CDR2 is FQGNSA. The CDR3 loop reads CASRATIVKAQETQYF. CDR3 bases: TGTGCCAGCAGGGCGACAATTGTGAAGGCCCAAGAGACCCAGTACTTC.

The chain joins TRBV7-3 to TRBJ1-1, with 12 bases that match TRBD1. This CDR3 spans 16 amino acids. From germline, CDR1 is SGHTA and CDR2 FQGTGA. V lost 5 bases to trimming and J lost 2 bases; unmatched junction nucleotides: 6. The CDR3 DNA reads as TGTGCCAGCAGCGAGGGGACAGGGGGCTTAAACACTGAAGCTTTCTTT. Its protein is CASSEGTGGLNTEAFF.

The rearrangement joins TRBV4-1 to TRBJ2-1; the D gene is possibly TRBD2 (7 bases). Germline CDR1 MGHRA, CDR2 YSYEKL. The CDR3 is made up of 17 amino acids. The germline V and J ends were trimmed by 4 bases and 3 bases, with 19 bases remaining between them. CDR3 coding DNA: TGCGCCAGCAGCCTAGAGGGAGGCGGGGGCCTCTACAATGAGCAGTTCTTC. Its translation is CASSLEGGGGLYNEQFF.

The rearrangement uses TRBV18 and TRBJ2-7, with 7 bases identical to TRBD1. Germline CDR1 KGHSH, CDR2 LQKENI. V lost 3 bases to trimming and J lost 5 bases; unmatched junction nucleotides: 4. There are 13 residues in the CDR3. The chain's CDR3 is CASSPRQGHEQYF. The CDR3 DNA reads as TGTGCCAGCTCACCGCGACAGGGCCACGAGCAGTACTTC.

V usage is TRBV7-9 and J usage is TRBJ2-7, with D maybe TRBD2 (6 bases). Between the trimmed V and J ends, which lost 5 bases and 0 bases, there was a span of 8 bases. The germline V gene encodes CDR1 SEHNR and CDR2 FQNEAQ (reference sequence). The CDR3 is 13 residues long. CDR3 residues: CASSQDYSYEQYF. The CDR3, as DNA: TGTGCCAGCAGCCAGGACTACTCCTACGAGCAGTACTTC.

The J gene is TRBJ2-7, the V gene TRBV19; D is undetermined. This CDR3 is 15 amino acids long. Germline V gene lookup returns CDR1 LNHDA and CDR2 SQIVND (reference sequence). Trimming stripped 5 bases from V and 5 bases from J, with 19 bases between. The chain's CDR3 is CASSAATDGIHEQYF. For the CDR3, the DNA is TGTGCCAGTAGTGCCGCCACTGACGGTATACACGAGCAGTACTTC.

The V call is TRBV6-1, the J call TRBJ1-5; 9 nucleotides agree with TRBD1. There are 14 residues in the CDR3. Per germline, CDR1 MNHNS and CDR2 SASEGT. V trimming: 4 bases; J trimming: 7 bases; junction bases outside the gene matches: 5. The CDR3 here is CASSVRDRAQPQHF. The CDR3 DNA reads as TGTGCCAGCAGTGTCCGGGACAGGGCACAGCCCCAGCATTTT.